The 5 T cell receptor beta chains below were found in one sample sequenced in a study of T-cell memory formation after mild COVID-19. TCRdb re-called the 5' RACE reads through MiXCR, storing one row per CDR3 protein. The profile shows around 200,000 distinct CDR3 sequences, 9.5% of them singletons. The sequencing input was PBMCs or a T cell subset sorted from them (not recorded which). These receptors all come from a man younger than 30 who had mild COVID-19 (a few samples of this study predate the infection). Cell type and time point are not known.

The rearrangement links TRBV10-2 to TRBJ2-1; D not resolved. The V end lost 4 bases, the J end lost 1 base, and 8 bases lay between the germline ends. CDR1 is WSHSY, CDR2 SAAADI, per germline. The CDR3 extends over 14 amino acids. The CDR3 spells CASSAASSYNEQFF. CDR3 sequence (DNA): TGCGCCAGCAGTGCCGCTAGTTCCTACAATGAGCAGTTCTTC.

This clonotype was counted between two and nine times. This chain links TRBV11-2 with TRBJ2-1, with D perhaps TRBD1 (5 bases). The CDR3 extends over 14 amino acids. Looked up from germline, CDR1 is SGHAT and CDR2 is FQNNGV. With 1 base removed from V and 3 bases from J, the gap between germline ends came to 7 bases. DNA for the CDR3: TGTGCCAGCAGCTTAGTGCAGGGCTACAATGAGCAGTTCTTC. It specifies CASSLVQGYNEQFF.

Only a few counts were recorded for this clonotype. The rearrangement joins TRBV20-1 to TRBJ1-6; 7 bases align to TRBD1. Germline lookup yields CDR1 DFQATT and CDR2 SNEGSKA (reference sequence). Losses at the gene ends were 7 bases for V and 7 bases for J; bases not matched to a gene: 7. The CDR3 sequence is 13 residues long. CDR3 nucleotides: TGCAGTGTTGAGGACAGGACGAATTCACCCCTCCACTTT. Its protein is CSVEDRTNSPLHF.

This rearrangement joins TRBV18 to TRBJ2-1; TRBD1 matches 9 bases. The germline V gene has CDR1 KGHSH and CDR2 LQKENI. CDR3 length: 15 amino acids. The junction had 8 bases not matched to a gene; V was cut back by 4 bases and J by 7 bases. The CDR3 is CASSLTTGGTNEQFF. CDR3 DNA: TGTGCCAGCTCACTTACGACAGGGGGTACGAATGAGCAGTTCTTC.

The chain couples TRBV4-3 to TRBJ2-2; 9 nucleotides line up with TRBD1. In germline, CDR1 is LGHNA, CDR2 YSLEER. This CDR3 comprises 17 residues. V was pared by 5 bases and J by 7 bases, with 14 bases of the junction left unmatched. CDR3 bases: TGCGCCAGCAGCTCACCGGCGGGACAGGGATTTAGCGGGGAGCTGTTTTTT. It is translated as CASSSPAGQGFSGELFF.